The clone carrying this T cell receptor beta chain was recorded at least ten times. Its antigen is unknown. The data were taken from a study of spatial heterogeneity in lung cancer. At the level of the study: Alpha-chain sequences were consistently detected in smaller numbers than beta-chain sequences.

Indicated time point: sample taken at primary tumor resection. Whole RNA obtained from tumor, nontumor lung or frozen PBMC underwent sequencing without sorting. The donors comprised roughly 71 untreated early-stage non-small cell lung cancer patients. A distinct unique molecular identifier was carried by each TCR cDNA molecule. TCRdb re-derived calls from the 5' RACE reads in MiXCR, one entry per CDR3 protein. This table holds under 15,000 distinct CDR3 sequences, around 15% found once. The CDR3 totals 15 residues. Germline-derived CDR1 and CDR2 are MNHEY and SVGEGT. The germline V and J ends were trimmed by 2 bases and 5 bases, with 13 bases remaining between them. Findings and limits, study-wide: Blood carried ubiquitous expanded tumor TCRs more at resection than follow-up.

The sequenced sample was PBMCs, obtained at surgery. The chain couples TRBV6-2 or TRBV6-3 to TRBJ2-1, with D maybe TRBD2 (5 bases). This receptor was identified in a female donor with early-stage non-small cell lung cancer. The CDR3 DNA reads as TGTGCCAGCAGTTACCGTGGACTTCTGAACAATGAGCAGTTCTTC. Encoded protein: CASSYRGLLNNEQFF.